The sequence of this TCR beta chain was determined in a study of early T cells in non-severe SARS-CoV-2 infection. Study as a whole: Chains from this unsorted whole-blood bulk RNA could not be paired.

One entry per CDR3 protein results from TCRdb running MiXCR on the 5' RACE reads. The data hold tens of thousands of distinct CDR3 sequences, with about 11% observed a single time. The CDR3 length is 17 residues. The germline V gene encodes CDR1 SNHLY and CDR2 FYNNEI. The J segment lost 3 bases and the V segment lost 5 bases, leaving 6 bases of the junction unmatched. This clonotype was recorded a few times. This chain links TRBV2 with TRBJ2-1; 14 positions agree with TRBD2. This specimen consisted of whole blood, obtained at baseline. This TCR derives from an adult who was a healthcare worker with PCR-confirmed SARS-CoV-2 infection or an uninfected control (not recorded which). The donor label of this sample is uncertain. In DNA, the CDR3 is TGTGCCAGCAGTCAGGGACTAGCGGGGGCCGTCTACAATGAGCAGTTCTTC. Its translation: CASSQGLAGAVYNEQFF.